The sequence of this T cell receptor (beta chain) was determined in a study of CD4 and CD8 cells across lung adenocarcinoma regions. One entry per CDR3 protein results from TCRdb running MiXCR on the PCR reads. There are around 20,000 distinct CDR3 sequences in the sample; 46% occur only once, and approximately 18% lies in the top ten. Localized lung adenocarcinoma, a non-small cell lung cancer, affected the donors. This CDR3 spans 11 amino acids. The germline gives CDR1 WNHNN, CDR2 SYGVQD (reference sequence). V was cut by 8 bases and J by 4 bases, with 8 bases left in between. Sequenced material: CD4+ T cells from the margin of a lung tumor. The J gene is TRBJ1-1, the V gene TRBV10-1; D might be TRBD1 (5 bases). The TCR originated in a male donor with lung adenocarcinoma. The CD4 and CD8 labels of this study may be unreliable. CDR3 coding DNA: TGCGCCAGCGCAGGGCCCACTGAAGCTTTCTTT. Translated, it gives CASAGPTEAFF.